This TCR beta chain was identified in a study of cytomegalovirus exposure and HLA in healthy donors. Looking at the study overall: There were 90 million to 140 million unique TCR beta sequences, drawn from 150 million to 200 million T cells, in an earlier analysis. Whole-study results and caveats: Among immune exposure information, only CMV serostatus was available.

Notes on this clone: Its antigen is not known.

This CDR3 contains 17 residues. V shed 2 bases and J shed 0 bases, with 14 bases lying between them. Germline CDR1 and CDR2: KGHSH and LQKENI. The PCR contained 60 Vbeta and 13 Jbeta primers. Measured with immunoSEQ multiplex PCR; TCRdb has only the in-frame clones, and not every one. The sample has approximately 140,000 clones, roughly three quarters seen once. This sequence was found in a man aged 18-30 years in good health and CMV-seronegative. Material: PBMCs. The rearrangement joins TRBV18 to TRBJ1-3; perhaps TRBD1 as D (6 bases). DNA for the CDR3: TGTGCCAGCTCACCAATTGCGTACAGGGACTCTGGAAACACCATATATTTT. Its translation is CASSPIAYRDSGNTIYF.